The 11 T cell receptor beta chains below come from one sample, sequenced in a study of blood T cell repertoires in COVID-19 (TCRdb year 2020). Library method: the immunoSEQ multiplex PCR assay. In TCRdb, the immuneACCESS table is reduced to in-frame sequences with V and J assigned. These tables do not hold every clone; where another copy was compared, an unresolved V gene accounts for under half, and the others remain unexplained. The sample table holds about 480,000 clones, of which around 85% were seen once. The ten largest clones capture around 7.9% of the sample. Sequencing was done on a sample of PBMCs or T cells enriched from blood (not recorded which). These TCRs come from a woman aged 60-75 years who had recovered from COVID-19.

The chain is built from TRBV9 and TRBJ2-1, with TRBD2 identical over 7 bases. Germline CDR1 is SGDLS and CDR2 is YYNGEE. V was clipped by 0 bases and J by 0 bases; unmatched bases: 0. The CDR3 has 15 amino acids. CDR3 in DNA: TGTGCCAGCAGCGTAGCGGGGGGCTCCTACAATGAGCAGTTCTTC. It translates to CASSVAGGSYNEQFF.

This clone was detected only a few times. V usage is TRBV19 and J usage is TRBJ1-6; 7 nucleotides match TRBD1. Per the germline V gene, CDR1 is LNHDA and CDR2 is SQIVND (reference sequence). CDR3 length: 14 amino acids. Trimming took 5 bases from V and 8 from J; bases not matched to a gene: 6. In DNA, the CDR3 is TGTGCCAGTAGTGTCACAGGGGAGGATTCACCCCTCCACTTT. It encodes CASSVTGEDSPLHF.

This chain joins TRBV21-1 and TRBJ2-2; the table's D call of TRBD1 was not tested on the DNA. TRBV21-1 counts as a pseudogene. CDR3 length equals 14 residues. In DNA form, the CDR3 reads TGTGCCAGCAGTTGGGGGCCGGGTGTCAGGGAGCTGTTTTTT. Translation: CASSWGPGVRELFF.

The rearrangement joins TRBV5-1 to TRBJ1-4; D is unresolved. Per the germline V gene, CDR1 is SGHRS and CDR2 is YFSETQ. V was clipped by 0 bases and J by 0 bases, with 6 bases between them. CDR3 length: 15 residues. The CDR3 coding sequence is TGCGCCAGCAGCTTGGAACGGGCAACTAATGAAAAACTGTTTTTT. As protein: CASSLERATNEKLFF.

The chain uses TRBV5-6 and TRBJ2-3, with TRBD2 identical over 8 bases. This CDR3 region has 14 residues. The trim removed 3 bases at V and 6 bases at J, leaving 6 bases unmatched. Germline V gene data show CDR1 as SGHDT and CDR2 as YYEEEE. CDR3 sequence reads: CASSSSGGGDTQYF. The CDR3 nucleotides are TGTGCCAGCAGCTCCTCGGGAGGGGGTGATACGCAGTATTTT. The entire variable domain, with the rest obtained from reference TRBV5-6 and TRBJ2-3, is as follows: DAGVTQSPTHLIKTRGQQVTLRCSPKSGHDTVSWYQQALGQGPQFIFQYYEEEERQRGNFPDRFSGHQFPNYSSELNVNALLLGDSALYLCASSSSGGGDTQYFGPGTRLTVL.

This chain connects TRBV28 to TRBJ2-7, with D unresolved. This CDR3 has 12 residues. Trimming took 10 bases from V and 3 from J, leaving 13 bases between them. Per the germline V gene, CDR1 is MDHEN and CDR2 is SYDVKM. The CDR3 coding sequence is TGTGCCACCCGAGGATCCAACTACGAGCAGTACTTC. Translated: CATRGSNYEQYF.

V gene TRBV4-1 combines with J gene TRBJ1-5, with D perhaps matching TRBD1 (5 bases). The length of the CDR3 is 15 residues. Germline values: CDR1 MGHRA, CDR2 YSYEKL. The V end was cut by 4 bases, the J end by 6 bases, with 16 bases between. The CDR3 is CASSLRSFGGQPQHF. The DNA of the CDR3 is TGCGCCAGCAGCCTCCGGTCTTTCGGGGGTCAGCCCCAGCATTTT.

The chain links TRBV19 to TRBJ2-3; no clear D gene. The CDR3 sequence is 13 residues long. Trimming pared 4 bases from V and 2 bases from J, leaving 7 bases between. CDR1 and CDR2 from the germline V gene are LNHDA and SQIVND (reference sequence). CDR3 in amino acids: CASSTGHTDTQYF. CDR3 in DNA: TGTGCCAGTAGTACAGGCCACACAGATACGCAGTATTTT.

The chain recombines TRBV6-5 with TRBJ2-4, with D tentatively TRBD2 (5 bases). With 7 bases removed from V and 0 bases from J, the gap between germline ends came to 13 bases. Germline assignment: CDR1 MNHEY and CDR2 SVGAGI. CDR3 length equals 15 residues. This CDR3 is CASNPLGEAKNIQYF. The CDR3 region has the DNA TGTGCCAGCAACCCCCTCGGGGAAGCCAAAAACATTCAGTACTTC.

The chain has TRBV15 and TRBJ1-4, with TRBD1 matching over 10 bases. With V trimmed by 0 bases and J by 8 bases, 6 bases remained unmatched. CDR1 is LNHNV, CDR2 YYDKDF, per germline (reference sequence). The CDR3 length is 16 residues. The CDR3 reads CATSRDRGTGVEKLFF. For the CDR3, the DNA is TGTGCCACCAGCAGAGATCGGGGGACAGGGGTCGAAAAACTGTTTTTT.

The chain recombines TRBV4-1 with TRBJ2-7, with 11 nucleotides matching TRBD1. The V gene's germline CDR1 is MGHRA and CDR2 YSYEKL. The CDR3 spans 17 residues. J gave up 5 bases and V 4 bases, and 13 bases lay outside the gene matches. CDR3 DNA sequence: TGCGCCAGCAGCCCTGGGGCCGGGACAGGGGGTAAGGACGAGCAGTACTTC. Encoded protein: CASSPGAGTGGKDEQYF.